The clone carrying this TCR beta chain was seen repeatedly, ten times or more. The sample comes from a study of regulatory T cells in long-lasting Graves disease. Building of the TCR beta libraries involved iRepertoire HTBI primers and Arm-PCR of CDR3 regions. TCRdb re-derived calls from the multiplex PCR reads in MiXCR, one entry per CDR3 protein. The table lists about 620,000 distinct CDR3 sequences, roughly 15% of them singletons, with around a sixth in the top ten. Germline CDR1 is DFQATT and CDR2 is SNEGSKA (reference sequence). The CDR3 totals 13 residues. The V end was cut by 4 bases, the J end by 0 bases, with 9 bases between. As for time point: newly diagnosed GD, antithyroid drugs for less than 3 months. RNA extracted from PBMCs served as the sequencing template. These data are also associated with another study on T cells in Graves' hyperthyroidism and ophthalmopathy. This second study says: In making diagnoses, clinical symptoms, serum thyroxine and TRAb, thyroid ultrasound and orbital computed tomography were all used. The HTBI primer set served for first-round RT-PCR of the TCR CDR3.

The J gene is TRBJ1-1, the V gene TRBV20-1; D is uncertain. This sequence originates from a woman in her twenties or thirties with Graves disease. Sequences were derived from peripheral blood mononuclear cells (PBMCs), sampled at new diagnosis, from a patient treated with antithyroid drugs. CDR3 residues: CSAIVGMNTEAFF. The DNA of the CDR3 is TGCAGTGCTATAGTGGGAATGAACACTGAAGCTTTCTTT.